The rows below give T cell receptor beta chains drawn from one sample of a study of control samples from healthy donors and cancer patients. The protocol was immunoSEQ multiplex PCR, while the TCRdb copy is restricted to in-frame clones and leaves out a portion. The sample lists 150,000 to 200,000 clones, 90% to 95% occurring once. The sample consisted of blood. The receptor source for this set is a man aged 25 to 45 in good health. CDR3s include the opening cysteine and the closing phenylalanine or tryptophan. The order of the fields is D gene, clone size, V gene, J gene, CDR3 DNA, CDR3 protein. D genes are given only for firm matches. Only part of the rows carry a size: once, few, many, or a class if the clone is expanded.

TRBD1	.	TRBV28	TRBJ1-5	TGTGCCAGCAGTGACACCGGGACAGGGACGAATCAGCCCCAGCATTTT	CASSDTGTGTNQPQHF
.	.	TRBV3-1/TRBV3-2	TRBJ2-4	TGTGCCAGCAGCCACGGACACCTAGCCAAAAACATTCAGTACTTC	CASSHGHLAKNIQYF
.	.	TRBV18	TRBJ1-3	TGTGCCAGCTCACCATCTACTCAGACCTCTGGAAACACCATATATTTT	CASSPSTQTSGNTIYF
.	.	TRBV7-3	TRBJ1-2	TGTGCCAGCAGCCTCTCGGCCTCCGCTGAATACACCTTC	CASSLSASAEYTF
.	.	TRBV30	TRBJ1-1	TGTGCCTGGAGTTTGAGGGTTGTGAACACTGAAGCTTTCTTT	CAWSLRVVNTEAFF
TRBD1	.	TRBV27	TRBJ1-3	TGTGCCAGCAGGGGGACAGTTGGAAACACCATATATTTT	CASRGTVGNTIYF
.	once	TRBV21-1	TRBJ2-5	TGTGCCAGGCCCCGCGAGGAGAAAGAGACCCAGTACTTC	CARPREEKETQYF
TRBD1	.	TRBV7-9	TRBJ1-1	TGTGCCAGCAGCGGACAGGGGGTATGGACTGAAGCTTTCTTT	CASSGQGVWTEAFF
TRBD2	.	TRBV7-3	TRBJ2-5	TGTGCCAGCAGCAGGACTAGCGGGAGCAAAGAGACCCAGTACTTC	CASSRTSGSKETQYF
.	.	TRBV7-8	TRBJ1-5	TGTGCCAGCAGCCTCTCGCCCGGGGGCGGAAATCAGCCCCAGCATTTT	CASSLSPGGGNQPQHF
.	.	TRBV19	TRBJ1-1	TGTGCCAGTAGTATCCGGGACGGGGCTATGAACACTGAAGCTTTCTTT	CASSIRDGAMNTEAFF
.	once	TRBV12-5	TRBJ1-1	TGTGCTAGTGGTTTGGTAAAGGGGAACACTGAAGCTTTCTTT	CASGLVKGNTEAFF
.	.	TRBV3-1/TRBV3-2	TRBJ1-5	TGTGCCAGCAGCCACGGGGGCAATCAGCCCCAGCATTTT	CASSHGGNQPQHF
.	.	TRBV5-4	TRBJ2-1	TGTGCCAGCAGCTTGTCGGGGAACTCCTACAATGAGCAGTTCTTC	CASSLSGNSYNEQFF
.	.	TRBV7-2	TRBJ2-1	TGTGCCAGCAGCTTAATGGGGGGAGGAGGCAATGAGCAGTTCTTC	CASSLMGGGGNEQFF
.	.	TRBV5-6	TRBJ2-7	TGTGCCAGCAGCTTGCGGTCCTACGAGCAGTACTTC	CASSLRSYEQYF
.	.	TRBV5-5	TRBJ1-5	TGTGCCAGCAGCTTGGGGACTCGGCCCCAGCATTTT	CASSLGTRPQHF
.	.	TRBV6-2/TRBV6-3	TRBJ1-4	TGTGCCAGCAGGTACAGGGAGCCAACTAATGAAAAACTGTTTTTT	CASRYREPTNEKLFF
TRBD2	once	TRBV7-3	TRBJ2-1	TGTGCCAGCAGCCCCCGGGAGGGAAGACTAGCGGGCAATGAGCAGTTCTTC	CASSPREGRLAGNEQFF
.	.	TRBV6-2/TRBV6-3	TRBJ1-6	TGTGCCAGCAGTACAGACGGGAGGGGCTCGGATTCACCCCTCCACTTT	CASSTDGRGSDSPLHF
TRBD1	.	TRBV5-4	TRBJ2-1	TGTGCCAGCAGCCGGTCCGGGACAGGGAACAATGAGCAGTTCTTC	CASSRSGTGNNEQFF
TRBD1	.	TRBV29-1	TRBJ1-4	TGCAGCGCTCACGAGTACAGGGGGCTGGACGGTGAAAAACTGTTTTTT	CSAHEYRGLDGEKLFF
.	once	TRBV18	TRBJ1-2	TGTGCCAGCTCACCAAACCATGGAGACGGCTACACCTTC	CASSPNHGDGYTF
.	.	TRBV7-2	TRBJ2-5	TGTGCCAGCAGCTTGGGAAGTAGAGAGACCCAGTACTTC	CASSLGSRETQYF
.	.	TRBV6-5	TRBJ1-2	TGTGCCAGCAGCCCGGTGAACTATGGCTACACCTTC	CASSPVNYGYTF
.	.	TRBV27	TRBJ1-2	TGTGCCAGCAGTCCCTCGACGGTAATTTATGGCTACACCTTC	CASSPSTVIYGYTF
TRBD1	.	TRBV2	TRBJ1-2	TGTGCCAGCAGTTTGGGACAGGGGGACTATGGCTACACCTTC	CASSLGQGDYGYTF
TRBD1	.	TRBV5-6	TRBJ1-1	TGTGCCAGCAGCTCGTTACAGGGGGCCAACCCCCGGGACACTGAAGCTTTCTTT	CASSSLQGANPRDTEAFF
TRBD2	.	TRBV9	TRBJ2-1	TGTGCCAGCAGCGACCGGACTAGCCGCTCCTACAATGAGCAGTTCTTC	CASSDRTSRSYNEQFF
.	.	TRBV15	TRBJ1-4	TGTGCCACCAGCAGAGTCACAGGGATAGTTAATGAAAAACTGTTTTTT	CATSRVTGIVNEKLFF
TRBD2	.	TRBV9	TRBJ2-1	TGTGCCAGCAGCCCCACGCTAGCGGGGGCCCGAAATGAGCAGTTCTTC	CASSPTLAGARNEQFF
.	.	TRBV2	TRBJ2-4	TGTGCCAGCCGCTTTGTCGGAAACATTCAGTACTTC	CASRFVGNIQYF
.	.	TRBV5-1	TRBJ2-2	TGCGCCAGCAGCTTGGCCGCGTCCGGGGAGCTGTTTTTT	CASSLAASGELFF
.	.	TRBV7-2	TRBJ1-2	TGTGCCAGCAGCTTAGGGGGGGACAACTATGGCTACACCTTC	CASSLGGDNYGYTF
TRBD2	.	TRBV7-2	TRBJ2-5	TGTGCCAGCAGCCGGACTAGCGGGAACAATCACGGGGCCCAGTACTTC	CASSRTSGNNHGAQYF
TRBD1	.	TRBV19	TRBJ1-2	TGTGCCAGTAGTACGGGACAGAACTATGGCTACACCTTC	CASSTGQNYGYTF
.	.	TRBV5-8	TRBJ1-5	TGTGCCAGCAGCTTGCGGGCAGGAAGCAATCAGCCCCAGCATTTT	CASSLRAGSNQPQHF
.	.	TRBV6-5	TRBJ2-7	TGTGCCAGCAGGGGTACCTACGAGCAGTACTTC	CASRGTYEQYF
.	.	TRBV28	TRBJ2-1	TGTGCCAGCAGTTTAGGGGGCAGAGATGAGCAGTTCTTC	CASSLGGRDEQFF
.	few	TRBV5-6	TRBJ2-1	TGTGCCAGCAGCTTAATCCCAAACGGAAGACGGTACAATGAGCAGTTCTTC	CASSLIPNGRRYNEQFF
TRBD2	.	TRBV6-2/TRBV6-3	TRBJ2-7	TGTGCCAGCAGTTTGGGACTAGCGGGCTTCTACGAGCAGTACTTC	CASSLGLAGFYEQYF
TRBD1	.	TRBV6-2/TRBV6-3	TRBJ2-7	TGTGCCAGCAGTTTTCCAGGGGGCTACGAGCAGTACTTC	CASSFPGGYEQYF